This TCR beta chain was sequenced for a study of OX40 agonist ivuxolimab in advanced cancers. The CDR3 is 14 residues long. CDR1 SGHNT and CDR2 YYREEE come from the germline V gene (reference sequence). Losses at the gene ends were 4 bases for V and 8 bases for J; bases not matched to a gene: 7. Repertoires were generated with immunoSEQ multiplex PCR, while TCRdb's copy carries only in-frame clones and drops some. The table shows about 58,000 clones, with approximately 80% occurring only once. The source was CD4+ or CD8+ T cells sorted from blood, collected in a trial of the OX40 agonist ivuxolimab. The gene calls are TRBV5-4 and TRBJ1-4, with 8 bases fitting TRBD1. This receptor was obtained from an adult with an advanced solid tumor such as melanoma, head and neck, liver or kidney cancer. Here the CDR3 DNA reads TGTGCCAGCAGCACGACAGGGGCAGACGAAAAACTGTTTTTT. Residues: CASSTTGADEKLFF.